One T cell receptor (beta chain) is described in this entry. The antigen is undetermined. TCRdb reprocessed the RT-PCR reads with MiXCR, giving one entry per CDR3 protein. Altogether over 400,000 distinct CDR3 sequences are present, 9.5% to 13% being singletons, with the ten largest covering 9.5% to 15%. The source of the sample is a study of response to subunit inactivated influenza vaccine. Study results and caveats: It was the authors' suggestion that each seasonal influenza vaccination recruits few new T cells.

Material: PBMCs from blood, obtained around seven weeks after vaccination. This sequence was found in a man aged 50-60 years who received an inactivated influenza vaccine.

CDR3: CASSASPGTVNTGELFF. DNA of the CDR3: TGTGCCAGCAGCGCCTCCCCCGGGACGGTGAACACCGGGGAGCTGTTTTTT. The genes are TRBV5-4 and TRBJ2-2, with D tentatively TRBD1 or TRBD2 (5 bases each). CDR1 is SGHNT, CDR2 YYREEE, per germline (reference sequence). V dropped 4 bases and J dropped 1 base, with 17 bases sitting between them. CDR3 length: 17 residues.